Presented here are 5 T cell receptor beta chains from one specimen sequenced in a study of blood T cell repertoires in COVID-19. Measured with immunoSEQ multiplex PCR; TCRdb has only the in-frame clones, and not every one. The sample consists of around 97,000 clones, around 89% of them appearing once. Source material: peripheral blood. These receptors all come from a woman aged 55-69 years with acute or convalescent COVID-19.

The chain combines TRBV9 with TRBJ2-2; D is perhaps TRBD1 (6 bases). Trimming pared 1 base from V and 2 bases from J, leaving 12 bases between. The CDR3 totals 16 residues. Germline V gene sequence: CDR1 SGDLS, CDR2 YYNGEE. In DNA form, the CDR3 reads TGTGCCAGCAGCGTAACTAGGACAGCTAACACCGGGGAGCTGTTTTTT. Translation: CASSVTRTANTGELFF.

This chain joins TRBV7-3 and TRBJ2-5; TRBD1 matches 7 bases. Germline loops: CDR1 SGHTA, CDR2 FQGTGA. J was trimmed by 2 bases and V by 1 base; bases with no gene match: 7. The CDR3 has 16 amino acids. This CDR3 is CASSLRAGTAQETQYF. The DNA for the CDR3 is TGTGCCAGCAGCTTAAGAGCCGGGACAGCACAAGAGACCCAGTACTTC.

For the CDR3, the DNA is TGTGCCAGCAGTGACCCCCGGGAGTATCCCCAGTACTTC. Protein: CASSDPREYPQYF. The gene calls are TRBV6-4 and TRBJ2-5, with D tentatively TRBD2 (6 bases). The CDR3 spans 13 residues. The V end was cut by 2 bases, the J end by 9 bases, with 13 bases between. Germline V gene lookup returns CDR1 MRHNA and CDR2 SNTAGT.

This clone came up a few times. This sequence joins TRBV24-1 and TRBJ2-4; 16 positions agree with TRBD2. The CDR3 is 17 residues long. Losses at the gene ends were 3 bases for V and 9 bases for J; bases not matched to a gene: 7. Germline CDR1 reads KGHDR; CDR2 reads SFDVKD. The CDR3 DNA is TGTGCCACCAGTGATCGCGGGACTAGCGGGAGGGGAGGCATTCAGTACTTC. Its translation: CATSDRGTSGRGGIQYF.

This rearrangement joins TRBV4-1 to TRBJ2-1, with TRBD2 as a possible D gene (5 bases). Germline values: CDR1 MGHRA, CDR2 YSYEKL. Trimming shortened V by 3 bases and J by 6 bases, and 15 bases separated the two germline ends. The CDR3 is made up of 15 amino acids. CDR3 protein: CASSQGDLWGNEQFF. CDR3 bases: TGCGCCAGCAGCCAGGGAGACCTCTGGGGCAATGAGCAGTTCTTC.